This TCR beta chain came from a study of blood T cell repertoires in COVID-19. Study-level background: Samples of COVID-19 (acute and convalescent) were obtained from the United States, Italy and Spain. T cells, B-cell-depleted T cells, or PBMCs provided the cDNA or gDNA that served as material.

This CDR3 is built from 14 residues. V was pared by 7 bases and J by 5 bases, with 12 bases of the junction left unmatched. The germline V gene encodes CDR1 SQVTM and CDR2 ANQGSEA. The method was immunoSEQ multiplex PCR; TCRdb's version includes in-frame clones alone and lacks a portion of them. This repertoire shows 100,000 or so clones, around 85% found once; its top ten account for 13%. This clonotype was obtained from a human donor in a cohort sampled during active COVID-19. The genes are TRBV29-1 and TRBJ1-1; 8 nucleotides match TRBD1. The sample taken for sequencing was peripheral blood. The CDR3 here is CSGQGINAGTEAFF. For the CDR3, the DNA is TGCAGCGGACAGGGGATTAATGCGGGAACTGAAGCTTTCTTT.